A single sample is the source of the 3 T cell receptor beta chains below, sequenced in a study of blood T cells in healthy people across ages. A second PCR of roughly 7 to 11 cycles used a sample-barcoded 5' primer and a J-beta primer mix. Via MiXCR, TCRdb re-called the 5' RACE reads, giving one row per CDR3 protein. The profile covers more than 800,000 distinct CDR3 sequences, with around 28% appearing a single time and roughly a sixth taken by the ten largest. Input material: blood. These TCRs come from an elderly woman in good health.

This clonotype was counted between two and nine times. This chain connects TRBV4-3 to TRBJ2-2; 10 nucleotides line up with TRBD2. CDR1 is LGHNA and CDR2 is YSLEER in the germline V gene. The CDR3 has 18 amino acids. The junction had 4 bases not matched to a gene; V was cut back by 0 bases and J by 0 bases. This CDR3 is CASSQDFSGGTNTGELFF. The CDR3 bases are TGCGCCAGCAGCCAAGATTTTAGCGGGGGGACGAACACCGGGGAGCTGTTTTTT.

The J gene is TRBJ2-7, the V gene TRBV7-9; D unresolved. Between the trimmed V and J ends, which lost 8 bases and 4 bases, there was a span of 12 bases. Germline CDR1 and CDR2: SEHNR and FQNEAQ (reference sequence). The CDR3 length is 12 residues. The CDR3 reads CASSPVEYEQYF. The CDR3 DNA reads TGTGCCAGCTCCCCAGTAGAGTACGAGCAGTACTTC.

Many counts were recorded for this clonotype. The J gene is TRBJ2-4, the V gene TRBV6-5; weak D call: TRBD1 (6 bases). Trimming removed 6 bases from V and 7 bases from J, with 16 bases in between. The germline V gene encodes CDR1 MNHEY and CDR2 SVGAGI. The CDR3 spans 14 residues. CDR3 in DNA: TGTGCCAGCAGCAGGGGCCGAACGGGGAACATTCAGTACTTC. It codes for CASSRGRTGNIQYF.